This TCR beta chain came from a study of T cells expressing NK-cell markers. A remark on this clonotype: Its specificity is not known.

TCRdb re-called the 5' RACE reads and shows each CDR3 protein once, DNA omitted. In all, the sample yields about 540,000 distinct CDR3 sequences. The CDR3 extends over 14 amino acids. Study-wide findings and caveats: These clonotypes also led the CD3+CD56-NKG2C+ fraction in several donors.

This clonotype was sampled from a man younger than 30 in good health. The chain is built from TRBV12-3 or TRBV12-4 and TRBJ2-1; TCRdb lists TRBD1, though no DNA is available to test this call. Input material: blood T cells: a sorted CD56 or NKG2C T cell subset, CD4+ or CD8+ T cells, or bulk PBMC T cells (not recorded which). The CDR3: CASRLTGSYNEQFF.